The 27 T cell receptor beta chains presented below share a single source sample, sequenced in a study of shared clonotypes between healthy human individuals. Terminally differentiated effector memory CD45RA+ cells were left out of the naive CD8 fraction, which was CD45RO-negative and positively selected for CCR7. Only in-frame clones appear in the TCRdb table, and some are missing; sequencing was by immunoSEQ multiplex PCR. The profile covers about 2 million clones, with just under 95% appearing a single time and 0.85% to 1.2% taken by the ten largest. The sample taken for sequencing was naive CD8+ T cells sorted from blood. The source of these receptors is a man aged 18 to 30 in good health.

This rearrangement joins TRBV5-1 to TRBJ2-7; 10 bases match TRBD1. Germline V CDR1 and CDR2: SGHRS, YFSETQ. Losses at the gene ends were 3 bases for V and 4 bases for J; bases not matched to a gene: 10. This CDR3 contains 16 residues. DNA of the CDR3: TGCGCCAGCAGCTGGGCTAGGGACAGGGGATTTTACGAGCAGTACTTC. It encodes CASSWARDRGFYEQYF.

The chain carries TRBV5-1 and TRBJ1-1, with D tentatively TRBD1 (5 bases). Looked up from germline, CDR1 is SGHRS and CDR2 is YFSETQ. This CDR3 contains 16 residues. V lost 0 bases and J lost 11, with 23 bases in between. The CDR3 DNA reads as TGCGCCAGCAGCTTGGCAGGGCTGTTATGGGGGGAGAATGCTTTCTTT. It codes for CASSLAGLLWGENAFF. The whole variable domain, filled in from reference TRBV5-1 and TRBJ1-1, reads KAGVTQTPRYLIKTRGQQVTLSCSPISGHRSVSWYQQTPGQGLQFLFEYFSETQRNKGNFPGRFSGRQFSNSRSEMNVSTLELGDSALYLCASSLAGLLWGENAFFGQGTRLTVV.

The V and J genes are TRBV5-4 and TRBJ1-2; D gene unclear. The CDR3 is made up of 19 amino acids. The germline V and J ends were trimmed by 0 bases and 0 bases, with 21 bases remaining between them. Germline CDR1 is SGHNT and CDR2 is YYREEE (reference sequence). The CDR3 DNA follows: TGTGCCAGCAGCTTGGAAATGGGCGGACCGTTCTACTCTAACTATGGCTACACCTTC. It yields the protein CASSLEMGGPFYSNYGYTF.

In this sample, this clone turned up once. The chain carries TRBV28 and TRBJ2-7, with 9 positions matching TRBD1. V lost 4 bases and J lost 6; bases outside the gene matches: 7. Germline lookup yields CDR1 MDHEN and CDR2 SYDVKM. The CDR3 sequence is 14 residues long. For the CDR3, the DNA is TGTGCCAGCAGTTGGGGACAGGGCCTGTCCGAGCAGTACTTC. It translates to CASSWGQGLSEQYF.

This chain links TRBV19 with TRBJ2-7; TRBD1 matches at 8 bases. V dropped 0 bases and J dropped 3; count of bases not matched to a gene: 4. Germline loops: CDR1 LNHDA, CDR2 SQIVND (reference sequence). The CDR3 length is 15 residues. CDR3 bases: TGTGCCAGTAGTATAGATCGACAGGGGAACTACGAGCAGTACTTC. Residues: CASSIDRQGNYEQYF.

CDR3 sequence reads: CASSQTHNEQFF. In DNA form, the CDR3 reads TGTGCCAGCAGCCAGACCCACAATGAGCAGTTCTTC. This rearrangement joins TRBV6-6 to TRBJ2-1; D gene unclear. The CDR3 loop spans 12 amino acids. V was cut by 6 bases and J by 5 bases, with 8 bases left in between. The germline gives CDR1 MNHNY, CDR2 SVGAGI (reference sequence).

The CDR3 coding sequence is TGCGCCAGCAGCTTGGAGGCGGGGGCCCCGCTCGAGCAGTACTTC. It translates to CASSLEAGAPLEQYF. V gene TRBV5-1 combines with J gene TRBJ2-7, with D possibly matching TRBD2 (7 bases). V gave up 0 bases and J gave up 6 bases, with 16 bases separating them. The CDR3 is 15 residues long. Germline V lookup: CDR1 SGHRS, CDR2 YFSETQ.

The rearrangement uses TRBV13 and TRBJ1-4; D is ambiguous. Germline assignment: CDR1 PRHDT and CDR2 FYEKMQ (reference sequence). The CDR3 length is 14 residues. V lost 10 bases and J 8 bases, leaving 20 bases between the germline ends. The CDR3 is CAKLPGPLGEKLFF. DNA for the CDR3: TGTGCCAAACTCCCCGGGCCATTGGGAGAAAAACTGTTTTTT.

V and J are TRBV5-1 and TRBJ2-2, with TRBD1 matching 7 bases. The CDR3 length is 16 residues. CDR1 is SGHRS, CDR2 YFSETQ, per germline. The junction had 9 bases not matched to a gene; V was cut back by 3 bases and J by 4 bases. This CDR3 is CASSYWPGQSTGELFF. Written as DNA, the CDR3 is TGCGCCAGCAGCTACTGGCCGGGACAGAGCACCGGGGAGCTGTTTTTT.

This chain uses TRBV5-6 with TRBJ1-2, with D unresolved. This CDR3 spans 13 amino acids. Per the germline V gene, CDR1 is SGHDT and CDR2 is YYEEEE. V gave up 3 bases and J gave up 2 bases, with 8 bases separating them. The CDR3: CASSSSINYGYTF. The CDR3, as DNA: TGTGCCAGCAGCTCTAGCATCAACTATGGCTACACCTTC.

The chain employs TRBV29-1 and TRBJ1-2, with TRBD1 matching over 9 bases. This CDR3 comprises 13 residues. V shed 6 bases and J 5 bases; nucleotides not matched to a gene: 7. Germline V gives CDR1 SQVTM, CDR2 ANQGSEA. The CDR3 spells CSVPGTGYYGYTF. In nucleotides, the CDR3 is TGCAGCGTCCCAGGGACAGGGTATTATGGCTACACCTTC.

V usage is TRBV2 and J usage is TRBJ2-3, with D possibly matching TRBD1 (5 bases). The CDR3 consists of 14 residues. Trimming stripped 7 bases from V and 0 bases from J, with 11 bases between. Germline V lookup: CDR1 SNHLY, CDR2 FYNNEI. CDR3 loop: CASILQGSTDTQYF. The CDR3 DNA reads as TGTGCCAGCATTCTTCAGGGTAGCACAGATACGCAGTATTTT.

This clone was recorded once. Other DNA sequences within the sample encode an identical CDR3. The V call is TRBV30, the J call TRBJ1-1; D gene uncertain. Trimming shortened V by 0 bases and J by 7 bases, and 12 bases separated the two germline ends. The germline gives CDR1 GTSNPN, CDR2 SVGIG (reference sequence). The length of the CDR3 is 13 residues. The CDR3 here is CAWSVLGINEAFF. CDR3 DNA: TGTGCCTGGAGTGTGTTAGGGATAAATGAAGCTTTCTTT.

A word on this clone: Other DNA sequences of this sample code for an identical CDR3. The CDR3 region is CASSPRTSSYEQYF. In DNA, the CDR3 is TGTGCCAGCAGCCCCCGGACCTCCTCCTACGAGCAGTACTTC. The chain recombines TRBV7-6 with TRBJ2-7, with no clear D. Germline V gene lookup returns CDR1 SGHVS and CDR2 FNYEAQ. Trimming removed 5 bases at V and 0 bases at J, with 11 bases between. This CDR3 contains 14 residues.

This chain connects TRBV9 to TRBJ1-4; possible D gene TRBD1, 5 bases. The V gene's germline CDR1 is SGDLS and CDR2 YYNGEE. The V gene lost 4 bases and the J gene lost 8 bases, with 18 bases spanning the gap. There are 15 residues in the CDR3. CDR3 amino acids: CASSPGWGGREKLFF. The DNA for the CDR3 is TGTGCCAGCAGCCCCGGATGGGGCGGAAGGGAAAAACTGTTTTTT.

This sequence joins TRBV7-9 and TRBJ2-1; either TRBD1 or TRBD2 may supply D (5 bases each). The germline CDR1 and CDR2 sequences are SEHNR and FQNEAQ (reference sequence). The ends were cut back, 0 bases at V and 9 bases at J, with 9 bases in the middle. This CDR3 has 13 residues. The CDR3 loop reads CASSLAGRSEQFF. The DNA of the CDR3 is TGTGCCAGCAGCTTAGCGGGACGGAGTGAGCAGTTCTTC.

The genes are TRBV30 and TRBJ2-7, with 7 nucleotides matching TRBD2. J was trimmed by 3 bases and V by 0 bases; bases with no gene match: 2. The germline gives CDR1 GTSNPN, CDR2 SVGIG (reference sequence). The CDR3 has 13 amino acids. CDR3 sequence reads: CAWSVLADYEQYF. The CDR3 coding sequence is TGTGCCTGGAGTGTCCTAGCGGACTACGAGCAGTACTTC.

This rearrangement joins TRBV28 to TRBJ2-1; the D is unclear. Trimming removed 3 bases from V and 3 bases from J, with 9 bases in between. The length of the CDR3 is 14 residues. CDR1 and CDR2 (germline): MDHEN, SYDVKM. For the CDR3, the DNA is TGTGCCAGCAGTTTTAGGGTAGGCTACAATGAGCAGTTCTTC. It specifies CASSFRVGYNEQFF.

The chain combines TRBV19 with TRBJ1-3, with 9 bases aligning to TRBD1. Germline V gene sequence: CDR1 LNHDA, CDR2 SQIVND (reference sequence). The CDR3 covers 16 residues. V shed 3 bases, J shed 2 bases, and the junction held 5 bases outside the gene matches. The DNA of the CDR3 is TGTGCCAGTAGTATTTTCGGGACAGGGACTGGAAACACCATATATTTT. Amino acids: CASSIFGTGTGNTIYF. The complete variable domain, with remaining parts taken from reference TRBV19 and TRBJ1-3, reads DGGITQSPKYLFRKEGQNVTLSCEQNLNHDAMYWYRQDPGQGLRLIYYSQIVNDFQKGDIAEGYSVSREKKESFPLTVTSAQKNPTAFYLCASSIFGTGTGNTIYFGEGSWLTVV.

V usage is TRBV6-6 and J usage is TRBJ2-7; D is ambiguous. Trimming removed 5 bases at V and 7 bases at J, with 15 bases between. Germline V gene sequence: CDR1 MNHNY, CDR2 SVGAGI (reference sequence). This CDR3 is built from 13 residues. This CDR3 reads CASSPFPSWEQYF. The CDR3 nucleotides read TGTGCCAGCAGTCCCTTCCCTAGTTGGGAGCAGTACTTC.

Written as DNA, the CDR3 is TGTGCCAGCAGTTACAGCGAGGGAGGGACTGAAGCTTTCTTT. This translates into CASSYSEGGTEAFF. The J gene is TRBJ1-1, the V gene TRBV6-6; no clear D gene. The ends were cut back, 2 bases at V and 5 bases at J, with 12 bases in the middle. Per germline, CDR1 MNHNY and CDR2 SVGAGI (reference sequence). The CDR3 runs 14 residues.

The J gene is TRBJ2-5, the V gene TRBV11-2, with 10 bases fitting TRBD2. CDR1 SGHAT and CDR2 FQNNGV come from the germline V gene. With V trimmed by 5 bases and J by 5 bases, 14 bases remained unmatched. There are 17 residues in the CDR3. Written as DNA, the CDR3 is TGTGCCAGCAGCGCCGGGACTAGCGCGAGAGGGGATGAGACCCAGTACTTC. It is translated as CASSAGTSARGDETQYF.

Of note for this clone: As the CDR3 is not closed by the conserved phenylalanine or tryptophan, this likely results from a read error. The limits of the CDR3 on the DNA are not certain, so only TCRdb's listed CDR3 is given. This chain uses TRBV4-1 with TRBJ2-7. The CDR3 spans 8 amino acids, including both terminal residues. Looked up from germline, CDR1 is MGHRA and CDR2 is YSYEKL. The CDR3 spells CASSQDEL.

CDR3 loop: CASSPAVNTEAFF. The CDR3 DNA sequence: TGTGCCAGCAGTCCGGCCGTGAACACTGAAGCTTTCTTT. The chain employs TRBV7-9 and TRBJ1-1; D call uncertain. The CDR3 length is 13 residues. Germline V gives CDR1 SEHNR, CDR2 FQNEAQ (reference sequence). V gave up 6 bases and J gave up 0 bases, with 8 bases separating them.

The V and J genes are TRBV28 and TRBJ1-1, with D perhaps matching TRBD1 (5 bases). V lost 7 bases and J 7 bases, leaving 10 bases between the germline ends. CDR1 is MDHEN and CDR2 is SYDVKM in the germline V gene. The CDR3 is made up of 11 amino acids. The CDR3 reads CASTGGVEAFF. The CDR3 coding sequence is TGTGCCAGCACGGGGGGGGTTGAAGCTTTCTTT.

This clone was seen a single time. This clone may be a read error of a much larger clone one base away. V and J are TRBV2 and TRBJ1-1, with D possibly matching TRBD1 (5 bases). The CDR3 covers 13 residues. Germline V CDR1 and CDR2: SNHLY, FYNNEI. Trimming took 5 bases from V and 2 from J, leaving 9 bases between them. This chain's CDR3 is CASSLQENTEAFF. The CDR3 region has the DNA TGTGCCAGCAGTTTACAGGAAAACACTGAAGCTTTCTTT.

The rearrangement links TRBV6-5 to TRBJ2-1; D may be TRBD1 (6 bases). CDR3 length equals 15 residues. The germline V and J ends were trimmed by 6 bases and 3 bases, with 15 bases remaining between them. Germline V gives CDR1 MNHEY, CDR2 SVGAGI. CDR3 protein: CASRKPRDNYNEQFF. CDR3 in DNA: TGTGCCAGCAGAAAACCACGGGACAACTACAATGAGCAGTTCTTC.